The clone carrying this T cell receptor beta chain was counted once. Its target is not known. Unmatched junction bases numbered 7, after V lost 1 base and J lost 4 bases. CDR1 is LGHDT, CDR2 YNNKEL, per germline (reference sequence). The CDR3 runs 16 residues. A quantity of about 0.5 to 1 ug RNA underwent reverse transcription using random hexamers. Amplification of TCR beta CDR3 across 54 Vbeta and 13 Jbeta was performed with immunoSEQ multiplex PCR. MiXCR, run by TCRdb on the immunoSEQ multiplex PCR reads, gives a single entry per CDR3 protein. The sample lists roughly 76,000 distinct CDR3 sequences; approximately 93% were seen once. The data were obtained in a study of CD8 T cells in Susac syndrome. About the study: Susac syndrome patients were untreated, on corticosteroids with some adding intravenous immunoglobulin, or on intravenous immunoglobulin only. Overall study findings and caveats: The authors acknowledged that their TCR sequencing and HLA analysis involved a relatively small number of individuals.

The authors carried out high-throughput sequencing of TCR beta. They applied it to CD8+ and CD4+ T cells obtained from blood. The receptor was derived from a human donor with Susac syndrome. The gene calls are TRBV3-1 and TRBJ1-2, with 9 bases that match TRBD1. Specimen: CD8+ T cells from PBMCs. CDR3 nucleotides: TGTGCCAGCAGCCAAGCGCTTACAGGGGGCTCCTATGGCTACACCTTC. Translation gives CASSQALTGGSYGYTF.